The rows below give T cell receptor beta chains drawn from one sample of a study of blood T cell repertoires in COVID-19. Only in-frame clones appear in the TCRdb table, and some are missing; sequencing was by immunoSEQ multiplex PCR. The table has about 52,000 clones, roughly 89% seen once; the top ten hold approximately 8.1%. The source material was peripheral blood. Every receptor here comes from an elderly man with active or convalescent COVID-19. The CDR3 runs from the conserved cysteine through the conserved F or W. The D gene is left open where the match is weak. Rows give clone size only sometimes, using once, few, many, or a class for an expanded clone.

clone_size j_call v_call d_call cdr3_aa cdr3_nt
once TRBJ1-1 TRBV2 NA CASSSRPVGANTEAFF TGTGCCAGCAGTTCCCGTCCTGTGGGGGCGAACACTGAAGCTTTCTTT
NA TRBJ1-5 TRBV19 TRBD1 CASSGGQGASSSNQPQHF TGTGCCAGTAGTGGGGGACAGGGTGCGAGCTCTAGCAATCAGCCCCAGCATTTT
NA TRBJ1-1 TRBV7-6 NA CASSPRTENTEAFF TGTGCCAGCAGCCCCCGGACAGAGAACACTGAAGCTTTCTTT
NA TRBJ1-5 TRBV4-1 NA CASSQLALLSNQPQHF TGCGCCAGCAGCCAGCTCGCGCTCCTTAGCAATCAGCCCCAGCATTTT
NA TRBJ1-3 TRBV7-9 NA CASSPRGTGNTIYF TGTGCCAGCAGCCCCCGGGGGACCGGAAACACCATATATTTT
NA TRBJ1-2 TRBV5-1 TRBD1 CASSSVATGGRYGYTF TGCGCCAGCAGCTCAGTAGCGACAGGGGGCCGTTATGGCTACACCTTC
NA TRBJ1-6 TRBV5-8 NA CASSPRGGSSYNSPLHF TGTGCCAGCAGCCCCCGGGGAGGAAGCTCCTATAATTCACCCCTCCACTTT
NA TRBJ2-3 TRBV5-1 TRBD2 CASRPGGAGTDTQYF TGCGCCAGCCGACCCGGGGGGGCCGGCACAGATACGCAGTATTTT
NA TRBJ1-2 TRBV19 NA CASSIDSGSPYGYTF TGTGCCAGTAGTATAGACTCAGGTTCCCCTTATGGCTACACCTTC
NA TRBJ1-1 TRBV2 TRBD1 CASSEEHRGTEAFF TGTGCCAGCAGTGAGGAACACAGGGGCACTGAAGCTTTCTTT
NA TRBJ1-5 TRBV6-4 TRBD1 CASSATGVGNQPQHF TGTGCCAGCAGTGCCACAGGGGTAGGCAATCAGCCCCAGCATTTT
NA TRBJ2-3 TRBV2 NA CASSDRRVGDTQYF TGTGCCAGCAGTGATAGGAGGGTAGGGGATACGCAGTATTTT
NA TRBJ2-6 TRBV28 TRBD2 CASSRSGATGANVLTF TGTGCCAGCAGCCGGAGCGGGGCGACTGGGGCCAACGTCCTGACTTTC
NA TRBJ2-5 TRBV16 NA CASSRNRAQETQYF TGTGCCAGCAGCCGTAACAGGGCCCAAGAGACCCAGTACTTC
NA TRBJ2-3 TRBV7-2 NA CASSWRGGAGITDTQYF TGTGCCAGCAGCTGGAGAGGGGGAGCGGGGATTACAGATACGCAGTATTTT
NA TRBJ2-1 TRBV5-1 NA CASSLVPGSNEQFF TGCGCCAGCAGCTTGGTACCCGGGAGCAATGAGCAGTTCTTC
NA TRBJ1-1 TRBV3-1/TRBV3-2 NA CASSQVPGAAVAFF TGTGCCAGCAGCCAAGTCCCGGGTGCGGCTGTAGCTTTCTTT
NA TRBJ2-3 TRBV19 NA CASSILRGYGTDTQYF TGTGCCAGTAGTATTCTTAGGGGTTACGGCACAGATACGCAGTATTTT
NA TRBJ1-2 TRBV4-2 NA CASSQADYGYTF TGTGCCAGCAGCCAAGCGGACTATGGCTACACCTTC
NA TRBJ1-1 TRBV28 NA CASSLAQGPEAFF TGTGCCAGCAGTTTAGCCCAGGGGCCTGAAGCTTTCTTT
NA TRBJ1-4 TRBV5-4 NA CASSLGGATNEKLFF TGTGCCAGCAGCTTGGGGGGGGCAACTAATGAAAAACTGTTTTTT
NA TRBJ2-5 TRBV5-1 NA CASSPPPGNQETQYF TGCGCCAGCAGCCCCCCTCCCGGGAACCAAGAGACCCAGTACTTC
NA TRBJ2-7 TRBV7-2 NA CASSLGQALYEQYF TGTGCCAGCAGCTTAGGACAGGCCCTCTACGAGCAGTACTTC
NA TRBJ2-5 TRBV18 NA CASSQDSPGSLYF TGTGCCAGCTCACAGGACAGCCCAGGGAGCCTGTACTTC